The following is a T cell receptor (beta chain) sequence with its context. This entry comes from a study of blood T cell repertoires in COVID-19. The CDR3 totals 16 residues. J was trimmed by 0 bases and V by 2 bases; bases with no gene match: 5. Germline values: CDR1 SGDLS, CDR2 YYNGEE. Per the study methods: The assay estimated nucleated cells by amplifying reference gene primers. The assay was immunoSEQ multiplex PCR, and TCRdb's table has in-frame clones only and misses some. V and J calls and clone size follow that table, whereas D and trimming were derived from the DNA. The sample records around 24,000 clones, approximately 77% being singletons.

The clonotype originates from an elderly man with active or convalescent COVID-19. Source material: peripheral blood. The chain has TRBV9 and TRBJ2-3, with 8 bases lining up with TRBD1. Here the CDR3 reads CASSVGTGLSTDTQYF. As DNA, the CDR3 is TGTGCCAGCAGCGTGGGGACAGGCCTCAGCACAGATACGCAGTATTTT.